This T cell receptor (beta chain) was identified during a study of blood T cell repertoires in COVID-19. Study summary: Donors in the United States, Italy and Spain gave samples during acute or convalescent COVID-19.

Germline V gene sequence: CDR1 SNHLY, CDR2 FYNNEI. Trimming at V came to 10 bases and at J to 7 bases, leaving 6 bases not matched to a gene. The CDR3 is 12 amino acids. Some clones are missing from TCRdb's copy, which holds only in-frame ones; the method was immunoSEQ multiplex PCR. The sample records 310,000 or so clones, around 88% being singletons. The chain is built from TRBV2 and TRBJ2-5; TRBD2 matches at 10 bases. This clonotype was sampled from a woman aged 40-49 years who had recovered from COVID-19. The sample was PBMCs or T cells enriched from blood (not recorded which). The CDR3 reads CATRTSGGTQYF. In DNA form, the CDR3 reads TGTGCCACCCGGACTAGCGGTGGGACCCAGTACTTC.